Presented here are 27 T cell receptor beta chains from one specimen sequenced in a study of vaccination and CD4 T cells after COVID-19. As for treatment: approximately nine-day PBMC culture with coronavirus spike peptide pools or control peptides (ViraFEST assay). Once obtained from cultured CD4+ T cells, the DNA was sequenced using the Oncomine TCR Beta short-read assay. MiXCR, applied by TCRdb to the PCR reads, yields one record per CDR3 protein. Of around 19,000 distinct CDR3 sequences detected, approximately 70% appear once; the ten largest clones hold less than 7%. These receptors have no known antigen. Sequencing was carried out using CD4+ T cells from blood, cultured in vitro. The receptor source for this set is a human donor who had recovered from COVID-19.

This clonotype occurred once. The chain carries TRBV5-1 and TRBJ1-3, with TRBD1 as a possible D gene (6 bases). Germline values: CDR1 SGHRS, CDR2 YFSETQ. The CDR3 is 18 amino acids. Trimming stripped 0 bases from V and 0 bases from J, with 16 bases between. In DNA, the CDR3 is TGCGCCAGCAGCTTGGGAGTTCTGGGGGCCTTCTCTGGAAACACCATATATTTT. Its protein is CASSLGVLGAFSGNTIYF.

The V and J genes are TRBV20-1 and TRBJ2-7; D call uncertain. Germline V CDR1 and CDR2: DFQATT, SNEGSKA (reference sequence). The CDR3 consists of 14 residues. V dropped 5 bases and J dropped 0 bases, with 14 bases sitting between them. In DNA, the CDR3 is TGCAGTGCTCGGGCCGGACGGACCTCCTACGAGCAGTACTTC. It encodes CSARAGRTSYEQYF.

CDR3 nucleotides: TGCGCCAGCAGCTTGGATGGCGGCTATGGCTACACCTTC. Protein product: CASSLDGGYGYTF. This chain connects TRBV5-1 to TRBJ1-2; D remains unclear. CDR3 length: 13 residues. V lost 0 bases and J 4 bases, leaving 7 bases between the germline ends. Germline-derived CDR1 and CDR2 are SGHRS and YFSETQ. The full variable domain, rest sourced from reference TRBV5-1 and TRBJ1-2, is KAGVTQTPRYLIKTRGQQVTLSCSPISGHRSVSWYQQTPGQGLQFLFEYFSETQRNKGNFPGRFSGRQFSNSRSEMNVSTLELGDSALYLCASSLDGGYGYTFGSGTRLTVV.

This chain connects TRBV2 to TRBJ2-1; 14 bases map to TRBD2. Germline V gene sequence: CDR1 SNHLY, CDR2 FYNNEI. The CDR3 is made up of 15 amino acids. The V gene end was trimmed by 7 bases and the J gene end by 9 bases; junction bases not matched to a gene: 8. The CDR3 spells CASKGTSGSLGEQFF. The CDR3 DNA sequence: TGTGCCAGCAAGGGGACTAGCGGGAGTTTGGGTGAGCAGTTCTTC. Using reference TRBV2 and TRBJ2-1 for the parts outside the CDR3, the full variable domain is EPEVTQTPSHQVTQMGQEVILRCVPISNHLYFYWYRQILGQKVEFLVSFYNNEISEKSEIFDDQFSVERPDGSNFTLKIRSTKLEDSAMYFCASKGTSGSLGEQFFGPGTRLTVL.

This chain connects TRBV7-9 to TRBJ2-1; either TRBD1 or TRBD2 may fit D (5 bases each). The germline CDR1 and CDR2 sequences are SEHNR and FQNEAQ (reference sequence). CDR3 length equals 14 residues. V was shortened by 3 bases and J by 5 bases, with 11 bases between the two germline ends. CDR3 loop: CASSFRETDNEQFF. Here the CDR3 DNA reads TGTGCCAGCAGCTTTAGGGAGACAGACAATGAGCAGTTCTTC.

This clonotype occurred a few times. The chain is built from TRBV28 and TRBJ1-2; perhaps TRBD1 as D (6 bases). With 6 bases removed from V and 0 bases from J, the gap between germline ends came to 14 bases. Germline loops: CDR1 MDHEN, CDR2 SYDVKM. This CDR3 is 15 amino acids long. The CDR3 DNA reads TGTGCCAGCAGGGCTTATACAGGGTCTAACTATGGCTACACCTTC. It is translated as CASRAYTGSNYGYTF.

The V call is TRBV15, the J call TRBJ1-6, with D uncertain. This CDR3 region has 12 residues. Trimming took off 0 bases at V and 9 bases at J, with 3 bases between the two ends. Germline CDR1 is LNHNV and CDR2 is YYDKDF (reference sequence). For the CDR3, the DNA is TGTGCCACCAGCAGAGATCCTTCACCCCTCCACTTT. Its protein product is CATSRDPSPLHF.

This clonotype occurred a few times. The CDR3 protein is CASSLGTPYNEQFF. CDR3 bases: TGTGCCAGCAGCCTCGGGACTCCATACAATGAGCAGTTCTTC. The chain is built from TRBV7-2 and TRBJ2-1, with a tentative D call TRBD2 (6 bases). V lost 5 bases, J lost 4 bases, and 12 bases lay in between. The CDR3 covers 14 residues. CDR1 and CDR2 from the germline V gene are SGHTA and FQGNSA.

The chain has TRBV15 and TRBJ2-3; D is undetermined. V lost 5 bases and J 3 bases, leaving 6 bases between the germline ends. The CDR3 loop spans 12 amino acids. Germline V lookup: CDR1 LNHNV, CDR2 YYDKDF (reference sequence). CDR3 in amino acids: CATSSRTDTQYF. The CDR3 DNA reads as TGTGCCACCAGCTCGCGTACAGATACGCAGTATTTT.

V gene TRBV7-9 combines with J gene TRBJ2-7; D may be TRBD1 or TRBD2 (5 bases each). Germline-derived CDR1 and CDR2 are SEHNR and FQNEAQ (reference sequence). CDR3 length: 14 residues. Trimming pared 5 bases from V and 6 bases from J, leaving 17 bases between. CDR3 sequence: CASSADVLGVEQYF. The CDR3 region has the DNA TGTGCCAGCAGCGCCGACGTACTAGGGGTCGAGCAGTACTTC.

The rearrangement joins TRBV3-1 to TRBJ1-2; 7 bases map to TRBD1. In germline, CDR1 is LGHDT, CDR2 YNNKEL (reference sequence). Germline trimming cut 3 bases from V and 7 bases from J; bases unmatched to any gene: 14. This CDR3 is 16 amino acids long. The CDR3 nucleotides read TGTGCCAGCAGCCACTATTCTCGGGACAGTCGAAGTGGCTACACCTTC. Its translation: CASSHYSRDSRSGYTF.

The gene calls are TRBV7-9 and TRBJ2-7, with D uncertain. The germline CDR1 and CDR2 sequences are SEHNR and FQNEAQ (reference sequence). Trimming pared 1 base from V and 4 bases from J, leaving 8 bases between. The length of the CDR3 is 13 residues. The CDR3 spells CASSLGRSYEQYF. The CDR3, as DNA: TGTGCCAGCAGCTTAGGACGCTCTTACGAGCAGTACTTC. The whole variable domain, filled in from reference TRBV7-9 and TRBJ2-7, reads DTGVSQNPRHKITKRGQNVTFRCDPISEHNRLYWYRQTLGQGPEFLTYFQNEAQLEKSRLLSDRFSAERPKGSFSTLEIQRTEQGDSAMYLCASSLGRSYEQYFGPGTRLTVT.

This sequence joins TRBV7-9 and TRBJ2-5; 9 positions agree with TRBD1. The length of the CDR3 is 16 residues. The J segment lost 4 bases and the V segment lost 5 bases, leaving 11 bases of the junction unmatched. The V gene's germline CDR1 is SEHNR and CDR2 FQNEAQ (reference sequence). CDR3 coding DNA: TGTGCCAGCAGCCCCCGTAGAGGGACAGGGTCAGAGACCCAGTACTTC. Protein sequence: CASSPRRGTGSETQYF.

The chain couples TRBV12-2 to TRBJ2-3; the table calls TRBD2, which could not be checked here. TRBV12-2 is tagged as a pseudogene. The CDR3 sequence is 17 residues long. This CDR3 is CASRLARRGLCTDTRYF. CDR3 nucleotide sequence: TGTGCAAGTCGCTTAGCGCGACGGGGACTATGCACAGATACGCGGTATTTT.

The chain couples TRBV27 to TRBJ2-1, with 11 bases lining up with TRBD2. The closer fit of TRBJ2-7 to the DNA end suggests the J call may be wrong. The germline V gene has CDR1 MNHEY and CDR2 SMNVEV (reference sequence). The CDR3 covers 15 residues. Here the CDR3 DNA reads TGTGCCAGCAGAACCCTTAGCGGGAGGGCCGGTGAGCAGTACTTC. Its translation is CASRTLSGRAGEQYF.

The CDR3 sequence is CASSPNRTGSLQPQHF. In nucleotides, the CDR3 is TGTGCCAGCAGCCCCAACCGGACAGGGAGTCTTCAGCCCCAGCATTTT. The chain is built from TRBV7-9 and TRBJ1-5, with 8 bases matching TRBD1. Germline loops: CDR1 SEHNR, CDR2 FQNEAQ (reference sequence). The CDR3 contains 16 residues. J gave up 6 bases and V 5 bases, and 12 bases lay outside the gene matches.

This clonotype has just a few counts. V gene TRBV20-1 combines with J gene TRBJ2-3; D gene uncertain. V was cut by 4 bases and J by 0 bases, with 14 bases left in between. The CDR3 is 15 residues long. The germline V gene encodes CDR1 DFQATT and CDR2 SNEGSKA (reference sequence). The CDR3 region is CSATTLLGSTDTQYF. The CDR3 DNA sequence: TGCAGTGCTACGACACTCCTAGGTAGCACAGATACGCAGTATTTT.

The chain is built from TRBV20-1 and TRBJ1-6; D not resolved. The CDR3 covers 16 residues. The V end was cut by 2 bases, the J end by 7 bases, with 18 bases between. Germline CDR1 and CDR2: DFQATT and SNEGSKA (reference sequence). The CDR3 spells CSARTIRTLGNSPLHF. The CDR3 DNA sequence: TGCAGTGCTAGAACAATCAGAACGCTGGGGAATTCACCCCTCCACTTT.

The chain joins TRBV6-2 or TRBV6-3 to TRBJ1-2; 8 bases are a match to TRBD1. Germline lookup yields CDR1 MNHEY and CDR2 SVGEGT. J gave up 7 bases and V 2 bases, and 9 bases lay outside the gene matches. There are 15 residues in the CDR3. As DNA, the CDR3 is TGTGCCAGCAGTTACCAGCCAGGGGGCATCGGTGGCTACACCTTC. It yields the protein CASSYQPGGIGGYTF.

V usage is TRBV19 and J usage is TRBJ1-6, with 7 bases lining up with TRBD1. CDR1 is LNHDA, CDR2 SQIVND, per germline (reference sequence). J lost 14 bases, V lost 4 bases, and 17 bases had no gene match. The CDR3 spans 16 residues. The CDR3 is CASSKSATGLSPSLHF. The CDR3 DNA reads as TGTGCCAGTAGTAAATCCGCGACAGGGCTTTCTCCTTCCCTCCACTTT.

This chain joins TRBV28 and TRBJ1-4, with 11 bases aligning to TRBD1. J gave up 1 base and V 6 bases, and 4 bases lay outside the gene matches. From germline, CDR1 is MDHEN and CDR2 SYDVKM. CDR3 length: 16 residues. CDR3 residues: CASSADRGRTNEKLFF. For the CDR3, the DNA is TGTGCCAGCAGCGCGGACAGGGGGCGAACTAATGAAAAACTGTTTTTT. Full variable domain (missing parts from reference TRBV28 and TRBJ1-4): DVKVTQSSRYLVKRTGEKVFLECVQDMDHENMFWYRQDPGLGLRLIYFSYDVKMKEKGDIPEGYSVSREKKERFSLILESASTNQTSMYLCASSADRGRTNEKLFFGSGTQLSVL.

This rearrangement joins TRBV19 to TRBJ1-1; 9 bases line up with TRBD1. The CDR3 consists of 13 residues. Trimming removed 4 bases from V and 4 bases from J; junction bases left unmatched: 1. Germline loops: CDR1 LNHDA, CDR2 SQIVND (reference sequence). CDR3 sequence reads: CASSRDRATEAFF. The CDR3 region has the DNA TGTGCCAGTAGTAGGGACAGGGCCACTGAAGCTTTCTTT. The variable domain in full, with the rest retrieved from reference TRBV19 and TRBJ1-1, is DGGITQSPKYLFRKEGQNVTLSCEQNLNHDAMYWYRQDPGQGLRLIYYSQIVNDFQKGDIAEGYSVSREKKESFPLTVTSAQKNPTAFYLCASSRDRATEAFFGQGTRLTVV.

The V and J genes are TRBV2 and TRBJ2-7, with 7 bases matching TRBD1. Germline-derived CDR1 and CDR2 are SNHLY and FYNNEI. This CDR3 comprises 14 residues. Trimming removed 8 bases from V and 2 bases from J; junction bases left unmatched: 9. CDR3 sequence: CASARDSDPYEQYF. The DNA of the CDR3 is TGTGCCAGCGCCCGGGACAGTGATCCCTACGAGCAGTACTTC.

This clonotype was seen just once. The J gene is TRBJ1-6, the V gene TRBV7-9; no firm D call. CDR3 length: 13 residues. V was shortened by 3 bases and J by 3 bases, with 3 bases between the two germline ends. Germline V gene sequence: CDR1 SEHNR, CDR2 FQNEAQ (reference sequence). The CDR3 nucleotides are TGTGCCAGCAGCTTTAGCTATAATTCACCCCTCCACTTT. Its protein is CASSFSYNSPLHF.

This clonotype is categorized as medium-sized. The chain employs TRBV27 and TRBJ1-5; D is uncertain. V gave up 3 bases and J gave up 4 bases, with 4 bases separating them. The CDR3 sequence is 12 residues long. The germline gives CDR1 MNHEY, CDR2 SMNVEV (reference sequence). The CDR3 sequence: CASSFLNQPQHF. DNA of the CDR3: TGTGCCAGCAGTTTCCTTAATCAGCCCCAGCATTTT.

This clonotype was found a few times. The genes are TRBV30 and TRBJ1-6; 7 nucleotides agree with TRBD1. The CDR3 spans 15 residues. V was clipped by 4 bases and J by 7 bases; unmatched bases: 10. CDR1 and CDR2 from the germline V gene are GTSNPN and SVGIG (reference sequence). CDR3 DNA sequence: TGTGCCTGGACTATACAGGGGAAGAGGAATTCACCCCTCCACTTT. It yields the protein CAWTIQGKRNSPLHF.

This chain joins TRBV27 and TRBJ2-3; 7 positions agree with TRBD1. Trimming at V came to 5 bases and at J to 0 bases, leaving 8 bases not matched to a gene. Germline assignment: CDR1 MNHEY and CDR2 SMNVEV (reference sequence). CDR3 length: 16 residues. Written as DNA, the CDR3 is TGTGCCAGCAGTCCTCTCGGACAGGTGAGCACAGATACGCAGTATTTT. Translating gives CASSPLGQVSTDTQYF.